The next 18 T cell receptor beta chains were all read from a single sample in a study of Graves' ophthalmopathy and Graves' hyperthyroidism (dated by TCRdb to 2016 to 2019). The sample was run on an Illumina HiSeq 2000. TCR beta CDR3 regions were amplified from RNA transcripts for repertoire sequencing. HTBI primers and the Qiagen OneStep RT-PCR kit were used in a first-round RT-PCR, which was followed by a second-round multiplex PCR, size selection and purification. Using fastp trimming at Q25 and MiXCR clonotype assembly, TCRdb reanalyzed the public sequencing data and kept in-frame beta chains. Rows with a matching CDR3 protein are joined into one entry that keeps the most common DNA and genes. The sample has more than 1,000,000 distinct CDR3 sequences on record, about 38% of them singletons. Around 10% of the sample belongs to the ten largest clones. The specimen sequenced was peripheral blood or thyroid tissue (not recorded which). These receptors all come from an adult man with Graves' hyperthyroidism.

The gene calls are TRBV7-9 and TRBJ2-6, with 8 bases lining up with TRBD1. J gave up 2 bases and V 5 bases, and 14 bases lay outside the gene matches. The CDR3 contains 19 residues. Germline assignment: CDR1 SEHNR and CDR2 FQNEAQ (reference sequence). The CDR3 DNA is TGTGCCAGCAGCCCCCGAGTAATGGGCAGGGGGCCTGGGGCCAACGTCCTGACTTTC. This translates into CASSPRVMGRGPGANVLTF.

J is TRBJ1-1 and V is TRBV7-4; D call uncertain. The germline gives CDR1 SGHVT, CDR2 SQSDAQ. V was pared by 2 bases and J by 1 base, with 8 bases between. This CDR3 has 14 residues. The CDR3 bases are TGTGCCAGCAGCTTAACAGCAGGGAACACTGAAGCTTTCTTT. It encodes CASSLTAGNTEAFF.

V is TRBV5-1 and J is TRBJ1-6, with D uncertain. CDR3 length: 17 amino acids. Trimming removed 0 bases from V and 0 bases from J, with 10 bases in between. The germline gives CDR1 SGHRS, CDR2 YFSETQ. The CDR3 here is CASSLVVWSSYNSPLHF. The DNA of the CDR3 is TGCGCCAGCAGCTTGGTAGTCTGGAGCTCCTATAATTCACCCCTCCACTTT.

This clonotype was seen repeatedly, ten times or more. The chain is built from TRBV19 and TRBJ1-5; D is uncertain. Germline V CDR1 and CDR2: LNHDA, SQIVND (reference sequence). V was clipped by 2 bases and J by 1 base, with 9 bases between them. The CDR3 is 15 residues long. The CDR3 DNA follows: TGTGCCAGTAGTATAACACGAGACAGCAATCAGCCCCAGCATTTT. Amino acid sequence: CASSITRDSNQPQHF.

About this clonotype itself: A read error is possible here, since a much larger clone lies one base away. This chain links TRBV19 with TRBJ2-2; D is uncertain. The V end was cut by 3 bases, the J end by 10 bases, with 9 bases between. Germline CDR1 reads LNHDA; CDR2 reads SQIVND (reference sequence). This CDR3 comprises 12 residues. CDR3 nucleotides: TGTGCCAGTAGTATTGGGTCTGTGGAGCTGTTTTTT. This sequence encodes CASSIGSVELFF.

The chain joins TRBV5-6 to TRBJ2-7, with D possibly being TRBD1 (5 bases). CDR1 is SGHDT, CDR2 YYEEEE, per germline. This CDR3 is 14 amino acids long. V shed 5 bases and J shed 3 bases, with 15 bases lying between them. As DNA, the CDR3 is TGTGCCAGCAGGGATACAGGAGACAGCTACGAGCAGTACTTC. Encoded protein: CASRDTGDSYEQYF.

This clonotype has at least ten counts. The V gene is TRBV10-3, the J gene TRBJ2-7; TRBD1 matches 8 bases. There are 15 residues in the CDR3. Germline loops: CDR1 ENHRY, CDR2 SYGVKD. The V and J ends lost 6 bases and 3 bases, in that order; junction bases with no gene match: 10. In DNA form, the CDR3 reads TGTGCCATCAGACCAGGACAGGGTGTCGGCTACGAGCAGTACTTC. The encoded protein is CAIRPGQGVGYEQYF.

This clonotype was found many times. The gene calls are TRBV19 and TRBJ1-1; 9 bases are a match to TRBD1. CDR1 and CDR2 (germline): LNHDA, SQIVND (reference sequence). V gave up 5 bases and J gave up 8 bases; unmatched junction bases: 6. The CDR3 consists of 13 residues. The CDR3 loop is CASSPDRGFEAFF. DNA of the CDR3: TGTGCCAGTAGTCCGGACAGGGGTTTCGAAGCTTTCTTT.

This clonotype was counted a few times. This CDR3 reads CSARGPGLDLGETQYF. As DNA, the CDR3 is TGCAGTGCTAGAGGGCCGGGACTAGACTTGGGAGAGACCCAGTACTTC. V is TRBV20-1 and J is TRBJ2-5; 8 nucleotides align to TRBD2. The CDR3 runs to 16 residues. Looked up from germline, CDR1 is DFQATT and CDR2 is SNEGSKA (reference sequence). V shed 1 base and J 4 bases; nucleotides not matched to a gene: 11.

This clonotype was detected ten times or more. The chain has TRBV2 and TRBJ1-2; D unresolved. This CDR3 has 14 amino acids. V lost 2 bases to trimming and J lost 1 base, with 8 bases between them. The V gene's germline CDR1 is SNHLY and CDR2 FYNNEI. DNA for the CDR3: TGTGCCAGCAGTGAACCGGTTCTTAACTATGGCTACACCTTC. It specifies CASSEPVLNYGYTF.

This chain joins TRBV20-1 and TRBJ2-5, with D unclear. The CDR3 is made up of 14 amino acids. Trimming took off 3 bases at V and 4 bases at J, with 15 bases between the two ends. Germline V lookup: CDR1 DFQATT, CDR2 SNEGSKA (reference sequence). The CDR3 is CSARIPPGSETQYF. The CDR3 region has the DNA TGCAGTGCTAGGATCCCGCCCGGGTCAGAGACCCAGTACTTC.

In this sample, this clonotype turned up many times. V usage is TRBV7-9 and J usage is TRBJ2-7; D is ambiguous. Germline assignment: CDR1 SEHNR and CDR2 FQNEAQ (reference sequence). The CDR3 runs to 13 residues. V was trimmed by 5 bases and J by 4 bases, leaving 12 bases between them. The CDR3 DNA is TGTGCCAGCAGCCCAAAGACTGGATACGAGCAGTACTTC. Protein product: CASSPKTGYEQYF.

A single count supports this clonotype. The V and J genes are TRBV10-3 and TRBJ2-7; D is possibly TRBD1 (6 bases). CDR1 ENHRY and CDR2 SYGVKD come from the germline V gene. The CDR3 has 14 amino acids. V was trimmed by 4 bases and J by 6 bases, leaving 16 bases between them. The CDR3 loop reads CAISGKDSWSEQYF. The DNA of the CDR3 is TGTGCCATCAGTGGAAAGGACAGCTGGTCCGAGCAGTACTTC.

This clonotype was detected only a few times. This sequence joins TRBV7-2 and TRBJ1-5, with D uncertain. V lost 5 bases, J lost 7 bases, and 18 bases lay in between. This CDR3 is built from 15 residues. The germline V gene encodes CDR1 SGHTA and CDR2 FQGNSA. The CDR3 DNA is TGTGCCAGCAGCCCTAGCGTGGCCTCAACCCAGCCCCAGCATTTT. It yields the protein CASSPSVASTQPQHF.

The J gene is TRBJ2-5, the V gene TRBV2; 8 nucleotides match TRBD1. The J segment lost 5 bases and the V segment lost 11 bases, leaving 10 bases of the junction unmatched. This CDR3 contains 13 residues. The germline V gene has CDR1 SNHLY and CDR2 FYNNEI. The CDR3 is CAGTDRGRETQYF. Written as DNA, the CDR3 is TGTGCCGGAACCGACAGGGGCCGGGAGACCCAGTACTTC.

The rearrangement uses TRBV2 and TRBJ2-7, with 12 bases that match TRBD2. With 6 bases clipped from V and 5 bases from J, the junction kept 5 bases outside the gene matches. Per the germline V gene, CDR1 is SNHLY and CDR2 is FYNNEI. The length of the CDR3 is 14 residues. The CDR3 DNA is TGTGCCAGCAGGACTAGCGGGAGAAGGGACGAGCAGTACTTC. Translation gives CASRTSGRRDEQYF.

This clonotype was picked up many times. The chain employs TRBV19 and TRBJ1-5; 11 bases match TRBD1. The CDR3 loop spans 14 amino acids. V dropped 8 bases and J dropped 6; count of bases not matched to a gene: 6. The germline V gene has CDR1 LNHDA and CDR2 SQIVND (reference sequence). The CDR3 sequence: CASRGQGAGQPQHF. In DNA form, the CDR3 reads TGTGCCAGTCGAGGACAGGGGGCGGGTCAGCCCCAGCATTTT.

The chain recombines TRBV19 with TRBJ1-4; 7 bases are shared with TRBD1. This CDR3 contains 16 residues. V lost 6 bases and J lost 0; bases outside the gene matches: 7. The germline gives CDR1 LNHDA, CDR2 SQIVND (reference sequence). The CDR3 protein is CASRSGQAATNEKLFF. The DNA of the CDR3 is TGTGCCAGTAGATCAGGACAGGCGGCAACTAATGAAAAACTGTTTTTT. The variable domain in full, with the rest retrieved from reference TRBV19 and TRBJ1-4, is DGGITQSPKYLFRKEGQNVTLSCEQNLNHDAMYWYRQDPGQGLRLIYYSQIVNDFQKGDIAEGYSVSREKKESFPLTVTSAQKNPTAFYLCASRSGQAATNEKLFFGSGTQLSVL.